This T cell receptor beta chain is from a study of CXCR3-negative and CXCR3-positive naive CD8 T cells. Comments on this clonotype: Its specificity is unknown.

Libraries were UMI-labeled 5' RACE TRB cDNA. One entry per CDR3 protein, without DNA, is what TCRdb gives after re-calling the 5' RACE reads. Here the sample table reports about 130,000 distinct CDR3 sequences. CDR3 length: 18 amino acids. Findings of the study overall: For CXCR3-positive naive cells, TRB CDR3s were more hydrophobic than those of CXCR3-negative naive cells.

The chain links TRBV21-1 to TRBJ2-1; the TCRdb D gene call, TRBD1, has no DNA to confirm it. TRBV21-1 is given as a pseudogene. This sequence originates from a human donor in good health. Some clones in this sample may be carry-over from other donors' samples. Material: naive CXCR3- CD8+ T cells from blood. Subset of the sample: CD45RO-CCR7+CD27+CD95- naive CD8+ T cells lacking CXCR3 (TNR3-). The CDR3 spells CASCIEGRPRTDSNEQFF.